What follows are 32 T cell receptor beta chains derived from one specimen sequenced in a study of spatial heterogeneity in lung cancer. TCRdb redid the calling of the 5' RACE reads with MiXCR, one entry per CDR3 protein. The table lists 5,200 or so distinct CDR3 sequences, roughly 24% of them singletons. Time point here: sample taken at primary tumor resection. Sequencing of whole RNA from tumor, nontumor lung or frozen PBMC involved no sorting. The sample was PBMCs, taken at surgery. These receptors were collected from a male donor with early-stage non-small cell lung cancer.

This clonotype rates as medium-sized. The chain recombines TRBV4-1 with TRBJ2-2; the D is unclear. Germline loops: CDR1 MGHRA, CDR2 YSYEKL. Trimming cost V 3 bases and J 1 base, with 18 bases left between them. The CDR3 is 18 residues long. The CDR3 sequence: CASSQVRRTVLNTGELFF. CDR3 nucleotides: TGCGCCAGCAGCCAGGTCCGGCGGACGGTGCTGAACACCGGGGAGCTGTTTTTT.

In its sample, this clonotype ranks as medium-sized. The chain couples TRBV28 to TRBJ1-2; D not resolved. V gave up 5 bases and J gave up 7 bases, with 20 bases separating them. The CDR3 is 15 residues long. In germline, CDR1 is MDHEN, CDR2 SYDVKM. This CDR3 is CASSAPGRGRSGYTF. The CDR3 nucleotides are TGTGCCAGCAGTGCCCCAGGACGGGGAAGGTCTGGCTACACCTTC.

V and J are TRBV19 and TRBJ2-3; 9 bases map to TRBD1. The length of the CDR3 is 13 residues. The ends lost 9 bases at V and 4 bases at J; junction bases unmatched: 5. Per the germline V gene, CDR1 is LNHDA and CDR2 is SQIVND (reference sequence). CDR3 sequence reads: CASQTGGADTQYF. In DNA form, the CDR3 reads TGTGCCAGCCAGACAGGGGGAGCAGATACGCAGTATTTT.

By share, this clonotype counts as medium-sized. This chain uses TRBV9 with TRBJ2-1, with 10 bases matching TRBD2. This CDR3 region has 15 residues. Losses at the gene ends were 0 bases for V and 5 bases for J; bases not matched to a gene: 2. Germline loops: CDR1 SGDLS, CDR2 YYNGEE. CDR3 in DNA: TGTGCCAGCAGCGTAGTACTAGCGGGAAACAATGAGCAGTTCTTC. It yields the protein CASSVVLAGNNEQFF.

This clonotype is medium-sized within its sample. The chain couples TRBV7-9 to TRBJ2-3, with 13 bases that match TRBD2. The J segment lost 0 bases and the V segment lost 6 bases, leaving 3 bases of the junction unmatched. CDR3 length equals 16 residues. From germline, CDR1 is SEHNR and CDR2 FQNEAQ (reference sequence). In nucleotides, the CDR3 is TGTGCCAGCAGTCGACTAGCGGGAGGTAGCACAGATACGCAGTATTTT. Amino acid sequence: CASSRLAGGSTDTQYF.

The chain employs TRBV20-1 and TRBJ1-5; maybe TRBD1 (5 bases). V was pared by 6 bases and J by 2 bases, with 11 bases between. CDR1 DFQATT and CDR2 SNEGSKA come from the germline V gene (reference sequence). CDR3 length equals 13 residues. The CDR3 DNA reads as TGCAGTGCGGGACTTGGGGGCAATCAGCCCCAGCATTTT. Residues: CSAGLGGNQPQHF.

This clonotype is medium-sized within its sample. V is TRBV9 and J is TRBJ1-2, with D hard to call. Trimming took off 0 bases at V and 0 bases at J, with 9 bases between the two ends. From germline, CDR1 is SGDLS and CDR2 YYNGEE. This CDR3 spans 15 amino acids. This CDR3 reads CASSVGTFANYGYTF. Here the CDR3 DNA reads TGTGCCAGCAGCGTAGGGACCTTCGCTAACTATGGCTACACCTTC.

In its sample, this clonotype was seen a few times. The chain joins TRBV7-3 to TRBJ2-2; tentative D call: TRBD2 (5 bases). This CDR3 comprises 15 residues. Trimming took 5 bases from V and 6 from J, leaving 16 bases between them. Per the germline V gene, CDR1 is SGHTA and CDR2 is FQGTGA. CDR3 in DNA: TGTGCCAGCAGCCCCCGCCGGGGTACTGCCGGGGAGCTGTTTTTT. This translates into CASSPRRGTAGELFF. Together with reference TRBV7-3 and TRBJ2-2, the CDR3 gives the full variable domain: GAGVSQTPSNKVTEKGKYVELRCDPISGHTALYWYRQSLGQGPEFLIYFQGTGAADDSGLPNDRFFAVRPEGSVSTLKIQRTERGDSAVYLCASSPRRGTAGELFFGEGSRLTVL.

In its sample, this clonotype ranks as medium-sized. V gene TRBV20-1 combines with J gene TRBJ2-5; perhaps TRBD1 as D (6 bases). Deletions cut 6 bases from V and 5 bases from J, with 13 bases between. The germline CDR1 and CDR2 sequences are DFQATT and SNEGSKA (reference sequence). CDR3 length: 12 amino acids. The CDR3: CSASRRGETQYF. DNA for the CDR3: TGCAGTGCCTCGCGAAGGGGGGAGACCCAGTACTTC.

The CDR3 bases are TGTGCCAGTAGTATCTCCGCCCGAGCGGGAGGTGGGGAGCTGTTTTTT. Translating it yields CASSISARAGGGELFF. The J gene is TRBJ2-2, the V gene TRBV19, with 9 bases fitting TRBD2. V dropped 3 bases and J dropped 8; count of bases not matched to a gene: 10. The CDR3 length is 16 residues. Per germline, CDR1 LNHDA and CDR2 SQIVND (reference sequence). The variable domain in full, completed from reference TRBV19 and TRBJ2-2, reads DGGITQSPKYLFRKEGQNVTLSCEQNLNHDAMYWYRQDPGQGLRLIYYSQIVNDFQKGDIAEGYSVSREKKESFPLTVTSAQKNPTAFYLCASSISARAGGGELFFGEGSRLTVL.

This clonotype is classed as medium-sized. This sequence joins TRBV19 and TRBJ2-7; D assignment may be TRBD1 or TRBD2 (5 bases each). This CDR3 has 15 amino acids. The V gene lost 5 bases and the J gene lost 2 bases, with 16 bases spanning the gap. Per germline, CDR1 LNHDA and CDR2 SQIVND (reference sequence). CDR3: CASSRSQGATYEQYF. The CDR3 DNA reads TGTGCCAGTAGTCGGAGTCAGGGAGCTACCTACGAGCAGTACTTC.

A word on this clonotype: A much more abundant neighbour one base away suggests this may be a read error. This rearrangement joins TRBV12-3 or TRBV12-4 to TRBJ2-7; D is unresolved. This CDR3 comprises 13 residues. Trimming took off 5 bases at V and 6 bases at J, with 14 bases between the two ends. The CDR3 DNA reads TGTGCCAGCAGTCCGGAGCAGCATTGCGAGCAGTACTTC. This codes for CASSPEQHCEQYF.

The chain carries TRBV6-2 or TRBV6-3 and TRBJ2-6; D call uncertain. Germline CDR1 and CDR2: MNHEY and SVGEGT. The CDR3 totals 16 residues. V dropped 5 bases and J dropped 2 bases, with 13 bases sitting between them. CDR3 coding DNA: TGTGCCAGCAGTGCCCCGGTGGTGGCTGGGGCCAACGTCCTGACTTTC. Its translation: CASSAPVVAGANVLTF.

This clonotype is medium-sized in the sample. This chain uses TRBV27 with TRBJ2-3, with TRBD1 identical over 7 bases. V gave up 0 bases and J gave up 0 bases; unmatched junction bases: 6. CDR3 size: 17 residues. Germline V gene data show CDR1 as MNHEY and CDR2 as SMNVEV (reference sequence). The CDR3 spells CASSLSPTGPSTDTQYF. In nucleotides, the CDR3 is TGTGCCAGCAGTTTATCCCCGACAGGGCCAAGCACAGATACGCAGTATTTT.

V and J are TRBV3-1 and TRBJ1-3; D remains unclear. V lost 4 bases and J lost 0, with 10 bases in between. The CDR3 length is 15 residues. Germline CDR1 is LGHDT and CDR2 is YNNKEL (reference sequence). For the CDR3, the DNA is TGTGCCAGCAGCCTCGGACTGAACTCTGGAAACACCATATATTTT. Residues: CASSLGLNSGNTIYF. The full variable domain, with the rest looked up from reference TRBV3-1 and TRBJ1-3, is DTAVSQTPKYLVTQMGNDKSIKCEQNLGHDTMYWYKQDSKKFLKIMFSYNNKELIINETVPNRFSPKSPDKAHLNLHINSLELGDSAVYFCASSLGLNSGNTIYFGEGSWLTVV.

This clonotype was seen only a few times. At one boundary the junction diverges from the germline segment, which might be a read error. The CDR3 DNA follows: TGCGGTGCTCCCAGGACTAGCGGGGGAGTCGAGCAGTACTTC. Translated, it gives CGAPRTSGGVEQYF. The chain is built from TRBV20-1 and TRBJ2-7, with 13 bases identical to TRBD2. Germline assignment: CDR1 DFQATT and CDR2 SNEGSKA (reference sequence). The CDR3 is made up of 14 amino acids.

This clonotype qualifies as medium-sized. The chain couples TRBV19 to TRBJ2-2, with a tentative D call TRBD2 (5 bases). The germline gives CDR1 LNHDA, CDR2 SQIVND (reference sequence). This CDR3 has 12 residues. Trimming shortened V by 10 bases and J by 6 bases, and 12 bases separated the two germline ends. The CDR3 DNA reads TGTGCCACCCCGGACGGGGCCGGGGAGCTGTTTTTT. Protein: CATPDGAGELFF.

This clonotype rates as medium-sized. CDR3 residues: CASSLVGTEANYGYTF. The CDR3 nucleotides are TGTGCCAGCAGCTTAGTAGGCACAGAAGCTAACTATGGCTACACCTTC. This chain joins TRBV7-9 and TRBJ1-2, with no clear D. CDR3 length: 16 amino acids. Germline CDR1 SEHNR, CDR2 FQNEAQ (reference sequence). V lost 1 base, J lost 0 bases, and 12 bases lay in between.

This clonotype counts as medium-sized. This chain uses TRBV5-1 with TRBJ2-1; D not resolved. The CDR3 covers 13 residues. V was shortened by 0 bases and J by 0 bases, with 1 base between the two germline ends. The V gene's germline CDR1 is SGHRS and CDR2 YFSETQ. The CDR3 spells CASSLDSYNEQFF. CDR3 nucleotide sequence: TGCGCCAGCAGCTTGGACTCCTACAATGAGCAGTTCTTC.

This chain connects TRBV29-1 to TRBJ2-3, with TRBD2 matching over 9 bases. Germline trimming cut 0 bases from V and 3 bases from J; bases unmatched to any gene: 7. CDR3 length equals 16 residues. CDR1 SQVTM and CDR2 ANQGSEA come from the germline V gene. The CDR3 here is CSVEDRAGGGTDTQYF. In nucleotides, the CDR3 is TGCAGCGTTGAAGATCGAGCGGGGGGCGGGACAGATACGCAGTATTTT.

This clonotype was seen more than once but under ten times. The chain is built from TRBV28 and TRBJ2-5, with 15 bases identical to TRBD2. V lost 6 bases, J lost 4 bases, and 3 bases stayed unmatched. Germline values: CDR1 MDHEN, CDR2 SYDVKM. The CDR3 runs to 15 residues. The CDR3, as DNA: TGTGCCAGCAGAAGGACTAGCGGGAGGGTAGAGACCCAGTACTTC. Translation: CASRRTSGRVETQYF.

V gene TRBV6-5 combines with J gene TRBJ2-3, with D possibly TRBD2 on 6 matching bases. Germline V CDR1 and CDR2: MNHEY, SVGAGI. The CDR3 covers 13 residues. V gave up 6 bases and J gave up 1 base, with 8 bases separating them. The CDR3: CASSRRGTDTQYF. CDR3 DNA sequence: TGTGCCAGCAGCCGGAGGGGCACAGATACGCAGTATTTT.

By share of the sample, this clonotype is medium-sized (0.01 to 0.1%). The chain carries TRBV6-6 and TRBJ2-6, with TRBD1 matching over 8 bases. The CDR3 extends over 23 amino acids. CDR1 and CDR2 from the germline V gene are MNHNY and SVGAGI (reference sequence). The J segment lost 2 bases and the V segment lost 2 bases, leaving 23 bases of the junction unmatched. The CDR3 DNA reads TGTGCCAGCAGTTACCCGACAGGGGAGTTAGTACCGGACGCCGGCCCTGGGGCCAACGTCCTGACTTTC. It encodes CASSYPTGELVPDAGPGANVLTF.

By sample share, this clonotype is medium-sized. The chain couples TRBV5-1 to TRBJ2-7, with TRBD1 matching 7 bases. The CDR3 covers 14 residues. From germline, CDR1 is SGHRS and CDR2 YFSETQ. Trimming took 4 bases from V and 3 from J; bases not matched to a gene: 7. CDR3 nucleotides: TGCGCCAGCAGCCCGGGACAGCTAGTCTACGAGCAGTACTTC. Amino acids: CASSPGQLVYEQYF.

This chain joins TRBV29-1 and TRBJ2-6; D is perhaps TRBD1 (5 bases). The V end lost 6 bases, the J end lost 2 bases, and 8 bases lay between the germline ends. Germline V gene sequence: CDR1 SQVTM, CDR2 ANQGSEA. This CDR3 spans 13 amino acids. DNA for the CDR3: TGCAGCGTCACGACAGCTGGGGCCAACGTCCTGACTTTC. This encodes CSVTTAGANVLTF.

By share, this clonotype ranks as medium-sized. The chain has TRBV27 and TRBJ2-1, with 7 bases matching TRBD2. V dropped 2 bases and J dropped 6; count of bases not matched to a gene: 7. This CDR3 is built from 15 residues. In germline, CDR1 is MNHEY, CDR2 SMNVEV (reference sequence). This chain's CDR3 is CASSLGGGRVNEQFF. The CDR3 DNA follows: TGTGCCAGCAGTTTAGGTGGAGGGAGGGTCAATGAGCAGTTCTTC.

The V call is TRBV29-1, the J call TRBJ2-7, with TRBD2 identical over 8 bases. The CDR3 runs to 14 residues. V was pared by 4 bases and J by 4 bases, with 9 bases of the junction left unmatched. Looked up from germline, CDR1 is SQVTM and CDR2 is ANQGSEA. CDR3 amino acids: CSVVGGTSRYEQYF. CDR3 DNA sequence: TGCAGCGTTGTTGGTGGGACTAGTCGGTACGAGCAGTACTTC.

Sample share makes this clonotype medium-sized (0.01 to 0.1%). CDR3 in amino acids: CASSLESSSYNEQFF. CDR3 nucleotides: TGTGCCAGCAGCTTAGAGTCAAGCTCCTACAATGAGCAGTTCTTC. The rearrangement links TRBV7-3 to TRBJ2-1; D gene uncertain. Germline values: CDR1 SGHTA, CDR2 FQGTGA. This CDR3 comprises 15 residues. Trimming removed 2 bases at V and 0 bases at J, with 8 bases between.

The chain combines TRBV7-8 with TRBJ2-3; 8 positions match TRBD2. There are 16 residues in the CDR3. The V gene's germline CDR1 is SGHVS and CDR2 FQNEAQ. The V segment lost 5 bases and the J segment 2 bases; nucleotides outside the gene matches: 9. CDR3 bases: TGTGCCAGCAGCCCCTACGGGGGGGAGAACACAGATACGCAGTATTTT. This translates into CASSPYGGENTDTQYF.

In this sample, this clonotype turned up many times. The CDR3 DNA is TGTGCCAGCAGCCCCGGGACGGGGGCCTACGAGCAGTACTTC. This sequence encodes CASSPGTGAYEQYF. V usage is TRBV7-9 and J usage is TRBJ2-7; tentative D call: TRBD2 (6 bases). This CDR3 is 14 amino acids long. The V end lost 5 bases, the J end lost 2 bases, and 13 bases lay between the germline ends. Germline V gene lookup returns CDR1 SEHNR and CDR2 FQNEAQ (reference sequence).

About this clonotype itself: The junction departs from germline at one end; a sequencing error may be responsible. CDR3 sequence reads: CVSSLVPQETQYF. CDR3 DNA: TGTGTCAGCAGCTTGGTCCCCCAAGAGACCCAGTACTTC. The chain combines TRBV5-4 with TRBJ2-5; D is uncertain. CDR1 is SGHNT, CDR2 YYREEE, per germline (reference sequence). This CDR3 contains 13 residues.

Judged by abundance, this clonotype is medium-sized. The rearrangement joins TRBV7-2 to TRBJ2-7; no clear D gene. CDR3 length: 14 amino acids. CDR1 SGHTA and CDR2 FQGNSA come from the germline V gene. Trimming removed 5 bases at V and 5 bases at J, with 16 bases between. Written as DNA, the CDR3 is TGTGCCAGCAGCCGATCAAGCCAGGTACACGAGCAGTACTTC. Amino acids: CASSRSSQVHEQYF.